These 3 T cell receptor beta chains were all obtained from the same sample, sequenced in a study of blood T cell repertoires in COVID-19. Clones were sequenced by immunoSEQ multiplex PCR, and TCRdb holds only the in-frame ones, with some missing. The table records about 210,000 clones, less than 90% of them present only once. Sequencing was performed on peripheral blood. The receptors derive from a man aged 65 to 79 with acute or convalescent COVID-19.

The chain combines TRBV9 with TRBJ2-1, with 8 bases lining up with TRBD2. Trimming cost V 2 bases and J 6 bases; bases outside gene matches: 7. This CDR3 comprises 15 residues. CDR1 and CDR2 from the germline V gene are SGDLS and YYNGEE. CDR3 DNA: TGTGCCAGCAGCGTTAGCGGGGCCCCTGGCAATGAGCAGTTCTTC. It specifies CASSVSGAPGNEQFF.

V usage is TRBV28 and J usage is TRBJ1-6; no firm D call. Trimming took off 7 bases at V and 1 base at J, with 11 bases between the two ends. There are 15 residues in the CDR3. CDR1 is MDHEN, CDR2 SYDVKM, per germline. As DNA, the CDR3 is TGTGCCAGCATCACCCAGATGTCCTATAATTCACCCCTCCACTTT. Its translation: CASITQMSYNSPLHF.

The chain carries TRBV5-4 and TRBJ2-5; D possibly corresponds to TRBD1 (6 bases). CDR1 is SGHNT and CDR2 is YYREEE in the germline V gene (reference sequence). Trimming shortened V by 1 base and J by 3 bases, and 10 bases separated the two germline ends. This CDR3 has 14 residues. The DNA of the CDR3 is TGTGCCAGCAGCTTGACGACAGGAAAAGAGACCCAGTACTTC. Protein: CASSLTTGKETQYF.